This paragraph reports one T cell receptor (beta chain). The antigen it binds to is not known. Base qualities are missing; no much larger clone stands one base away. As encoded in the germline V gene (reference sequence), CDR1 is LNHDA while CDR2 is SQIVND. Trimming removed 7 bases from V and 0 bases from J; the gene matches leave 8 bases unexplained. The CDR3 contains 16 residues, cysteine and phenylalanine counted. Only CDR3 DNA is held: 48 bases, read in frame from base 1. This sample was included in a study of cytomegalovirus exposure and HLA in healthy donors (dated by TCRdb to the late 2010s). In terms of the full investigation: In an earlier analysis of several hundred of the donors, approximately 260 Gb of sequence data and approximately 120 million unique TCR beta sequences from about 179 million T cells were reported. Approximately 300 gigabases of sequencing data and some 85 million unique TCR sequences were included in an early release covering about 620 HLA-typed donors. Among the roughly 430 genotyped donors, more than 70% belonged to the genetic ancestry cluster associated with self-reported Caucasian donors. The study was designed to test whether signatures of past pathogen exposure could be identified by cataloging public T cell receptors. The study profiled the T cell repertoires of fewer than 850 subjects by immunosequencing and related them to cytomegalovirus serostatus. A separate validation cohort of about 110 different subjects was used in addition to the approximately 610-subject first cohort. The study combined high-throughput TCR immunosequencing, statistical association of individual TCRs with disease status, and machine learning to predict cytomegalovirus infection status. A later analysis re-analyzed previously published TCR beta repertoires from 550 to 700 donors and added high-resolution HLA genotyping to study TCR occurrence patterns. Rather than drawing on any new phenotypic data, the later analysis identified candidate immune exposures from TCR beta sequences and the way those sequences occurred across donors. An earlier analysis of around 540 of the donors applied high-throughput TCR beta sequencing to assess whether each TCR beta V gene segment acted as functional or pseudogenic. Donor age, sex, ethnicity and CMV serostatus were compiled together with the repertoire data. A later genetic analysis used genome-wide SNP genotypes for about 60% of the 666 donors, treating that subset as a discovery cohort. Every repertoire in the discovery cohort had been generated on one and the same sequencing platform. HLA typing covered class I and class II loci at four-digit resolution. The number of typed donors differed by locus: roughly 629-640 for A, B, C, DRB1 and DQB1; 522 for DQA1; approximately 600 for DPA1; and 400 to 480 for DPB1. Because of strong linkage in the cohort, five DR-DQ haplotypes were treated as single units for association and clustering. Across approximately 420 genotyped donors of the cohort, an average of approximately 240,000 unique TCR beta nucleotide sequences per donor were sequenced, and roughly a sixth of those sequences were non-productive.

Overall study outcomes, separate from this receptor: According to a later genetic analysis, donors in an Asian-associated ancestry cluster had fewer N-insertions in productive TCRs than the approximately 670-donor mean. Because the 87-base-pair reads could not distinguish some IMGT-functional V segments, including TRBV6-2 and TRBV6-3, those segments were excluded. Presence/absence analyses assumed roughly uniform sequencing depth across donors, an assumption that may not hold. In the study, 150 to 200 TCR beta chains were listed as associated with cytomegalovirus. Because some donors lacked HLA typing at each locus, the association tests relied only on the typed subset. Across donors, most TCR sequences were observed very rarely, whereas some public TCRs were present in many individuals. In vitro tests confirmed that three of the cytomegalovirus-associated TCR beta chains recognize cytomegalovirus antigens. The sequencing pipeline was judged likely to have produced a cluster of highly shared sequence variants as a technical artifact. A later analysis associated about 18,000 TCR beta sequences with specific HLA alleles at a false discovery rate of 0.05. A later genetic analysis associated a missense DCLRE1C variant with V-gene and J-gene trimming of TCR beta chains, and an independent cohort replicated the association. A further reported finding was that TCR beta sequences accurately predicted the HLA-A and HLA-B alleles for most subjects in the first cohort. In both the original and validation cohorts, the classifier was reported to diagnose cytomegalovirus status with high specificity and sensitivity. Immune exposure information for the cohort was limited to CMV serostatus. In an earlier analysis of about 540 of the donors, most TCR beta V segments were observed in productive rearrangements about 87% or about 30% of the time, broadly matching IMGT annotations. Linkage disequilibrium might explain the correlated functional status among segregating V segments, but an unknown experimental factor could not be ruled out. Several of the top co-occurrence clusters appeared to be linked to parvovirus B19, influenza, CMV and Epstein-Barr virus, according to a later analysis. The authors suggested that the approach could potentially be generalized to other disease states and immunological phenotypes. A later analysis found that HLA-associated TCR beta chains were more clonally expanded and had lower generation probabilities than equally common non-associated chains. The cohort was sequenced for TCR beta chains only, and without alpha or paired-chain data the features that could be detected were limited. Approximately 18 rarely observed V segments, including chromosome 9 orphons, were excluded from the earlier analysis of just under 600 of the donors because counts were too low. A later analysis found that TCR association rates varied across HLA loci, with DRB1 alleles showing the most associated TCRs and HLA-C alleles the fewest. When HLA alleles, especially DR and DQ, strongly co-occurred, TCR associations were difficult to assign to individual alleles. Most CMV-associated TCR beta chains appeared to be HLA-restricted in a later analysis, and the HLA associations seemed to be driven largely by CMV exposure.

The cohort consisted of more than 650 healthy bone marrow donors. All cohort members were sampled while nominally healthy, although unrecorded immune exposures were likely present. The donor was CMV seropositive and was included in the group of 250 to 350 seropositive cohort members. Every donor gave a peripheral blood sample, and the peripheral blood mononuclear cells from that sample were used for TCR beta sequencing. Genomic DNA extraction from the blood cell samples was performed with the Qiagen DNeasy Blood Extraction Kit. Libraries came from the immunoSEQ multiplex PCR assay. For the multiplex PCR, a mixture combining 60 forward primers for TCR Vbeta segments and 13 reverse primers for TCR Jbeta segments was used. The CDR3 region of rearranged TCR beta genes was amplified from genomic DNA with a multiplex PCR assay. On the Illumina HiSeq System, the amplified TCR beta libraries were sequenced as 87-base-pair reads. Regarding the original processing steps: Across the 640 or so repertoires, a later analysis counted some 81 million unique TCR beta chains, approximately 12 million of which were shared by at least two donors. A nearest-neighbor algorithm error-corrected the raw reads and collapsed the reads into unique sequences, merging closely related sequences to remove PCR and sequencing errors. To assign V, D and J gene segments, CDR3 sequences were aligned to IMGT reference sequences. For a sequence to be retained, a match of at least six nucleotides to both a V gene segment and a J gene segment was required. A rearrangement was called productive if the CDR3 had no stop codons and remained in frame with V and J, and every other rearrangement was called non-productive. CDR3 was defined according to IMGT convention as the region running from the second conserved V-encoded cysteine to the conserved J-encoded phenylalanine. Sequences without an unambiguous match to a single V gene segment were excluded from the earlier analysis of about 600 of the donors. An earlier analysis of almost 600 of the donors classified V segments as functional when productive rearrangements were above 56.7% and as segregating when the standard deviation between donors was above 5%. A statistical classification framework was developed to diagnose cytomegalovirus status using the catalog of TCR beta chain sequences. In a later analysis, V and J genes were assigned by comparing TCR nucleotide sequences against IMGT/GENE-DB human TR gene sequences. Using the TCRdist pipeline, a later analysis assigned CDR3 sequences along with most-parsimonious VDJ recombination scenarios. In a later analysis, each TCR beta chain was defined by its CDR3 amino acid sequence together with its V-gene family, and reads without a unique V-gene family were excluded. As a way to deal with suspected cross-contamination and a sequencing artifact, a later analysis dropped approximately 570 nucleotide sequences that were highly shared and had low generation probability. In a later analysis, a clonal expansion index for each public chain was calculated from normalized within-repertoire ranks of inferred template counts. In a later analysis, generation probabilities were computed using a VDJ recombination model fitted to out-of-frame rearrangements, and the results were checked against IGoR. Hypergeometric tests were used in a later analysis to score TCR-TCR, TCR-HLA and TCR-CMV co-occurrence, with a repertoire-size bias correction applied to the TCR pairs. A later analysis estimated false discovery rates by permuting HLA or CMV assignments 20 times. In a later analysis, co-occurring TCRs were grouped using DBSCAN, with TCRdist sequence similarity added in when clustering inside HLA-allele-positive subsets. Co-occurrence clustering excluded repertoires with fewer than 30,000 or more than 120,000 public chains, plus five with anomalous nucleotide sharing. TCRdb took this table from immuneACCESS and kept in-frame rearrangements with V and J called. Such tables lack part of the clones; where checked against another copy, unresolved V genes explain under half of the gap, and the rest is unexplained. The DNA was the basis for D and trimming; V, J and clone size are from that table. The table for this sample lists tens of thousands of clones; 65% to 80% of them were counted only once. The ten largest account for roughly 16% of the sample.

The clonotype comes from a woman aged 45-65 years in good health and CMV-seropositive. Sequencing was done on a sample of PBMCs. The V and J genes are TRBV19 and TRBJ1-4, with 7 central nucleotides matching TRBD1. The CDR3 protein is CASKDRSPATNEKLFF. The nucleotide sequence is TGTGCCAGTAAGGACAGGAGCCCAGCAACTAATGAAAAACTGTTTTTT.